The 5 T cell receptor beta chains below were found in one sample sequenced in a study of shared clonotypes between healthy human individuals (dated by TCRdb to 2018 to 2021). Libraries were built with the immunoSEQ multiplex PCR assay. TCRdb took this table from immuneACCESS and kept in-frame rearrangements with V and J called. Such tables lack part of the clones; where checked against another copy, unresolved V genes explain under half of the gap, and the rest is unexplained. A total of around 980,000 clones appear in this sample, 78% of them only once. The ten top clones hold 0.55% to 0.7% of the sample. Sequencing input: memory CD4+ T cells from PBMCs. Taken with the paper, the label for cell subset or site translates to: CD45RA-negative fraction. The source of these receptors is a man younger than 35 in good health. Some clones in this sample may be carry-over from other donors' samples.

The chain uses TRBV19 and TRBJ1-1; D may be TRBD1 (6 bases). This CDR3 comprises 14 residues. Trimming pared 4 bases from V and 3 bases from J, leaving 12 bases between. Looked up from germline, CDR1 is LNHDA and CDR2 is SQIVND (reference sequence). CDR3 sequence reads: CASSKDSFYTEAFF. The CDR3 nucleotides are TGTGCCAGTAGTAAGGACAGTTTTTACACTGAAGCTTTCTTT.

The chain carries TRBV11-1 and TRBJ2-7, with D perhaps assigned TRBD1 or TRBD2 (6 bases each). Germline V gene lookup returns CDR1 SGHAT and CDR2 FQDESV (reference sequence). This CDR3 region has 13 residues. The V gene lost 6 bases and the J gene lost 3 bases, with 12 bases spanning the gap. The CDR3 sequence is CASRQGGVYEQYF. Here the CDR3 DNA reads TGTGCCAGCAGACAGGGAGGTGTCTACGAGCAGTACTTC.

The CDR3 loop is CASSYLAGAYIQYF. The CDR3 DNA reads TGTGCCAGCAGTTACCTAGCGGGGGCGTATATCCAGTACTTC. This chain connects TRBV6-5 to TRBJ2-4; TRBD2 matches 10 bases. V shed 2 bases and J 13 bases; nucleotides not matched to a gene: 8. The CDR3 spans 14 residues. CDR1 and CDR2 (germline): MNHEY, SVGAGI.

Remarks on this clone: A much larger clone sits a single nucleotide away, making a read error possible. J is TRBJ2-3 and V is TRBV11-1; D uncertain. Germline V CDR1 and CDR2: SGHAT, FQDESV (reference sequence). Trimming took off 1 base at V and 2 bases at J, with 4 bases between the two ends. The CDR3 is 13 residues long. The CDR3 here is CASSLGTTDTQYF. The CDR3 DNA sequence: TGTGCCAGCAGCTTAGGGACCACAGATACGCAGTATTTT. The full variable domain, in which reference TRBV11-1 and TRBJ2-3 provide the parts outside the CDR3, is EAEVAQSPRYKITEKSQAVAFWCDPISGHATLYWYRQILGQGPELLVQFQDESVVDDSQLPKDRFSAERLKGVDSTLKIQPAELGDSAMYLCASSLGTTDTQYFGPGTRLTVL.

V is TRBV9 and J is TRBJ2-2, with 11 bases aligning to TRBD2. CDR1 and CDR2 (germline): SGDLS, YYNGEE. V trimming: 2 bases; J trimming: 4 bases; junction bases outside the gene matches: 7. The CDR3 runs 17 residues. The CDR3 region has the DNA TGTGCCAGCAGCGTGGCGGGTCTAGCGGGAGGCACCGGGGAGCTGTTTTTT. It yields the protein CASSVAGLAGGTGELFF.